This T cell receptor (beta chain) was found in a study of blood T cells in healthy people across ages. Study-wide points: TCR beta diversity per million T cells fell roughly linearly with age.

The CDR3 is made up of 15 amino acids. Germline CDR1 and CDR2: SEHNR and FQNEAQ (reference sequence). V shed 0 bases and J shed 7 bases, with 15 bases lying between them. Healthy individuals of Caucasian origin from Russia, aged roughly 6 to 100, served as donors. A word on this clonotype: Its target is unknown.

The second PCR ran roughly 6 to 11 cycles with a sample-barcoded 5' primer and J-beta primers. The authors tagged each cDNA molecule using a template-switch adaptor with 12 random nucleotides. TCRdb ran MiXCR on the 5' RACE reads and lists one entry per CDR3 protein. The table lists hundreds of thousands of distinct CDR3 sequences, more than 25% of them singletons. J is TRBJ2-5 and V is TRBV7-9; D gene ambiguous. The source material was blood. The receptor was isolated from a woman of 80 years or more in good health. The CDR3 is CASSLAFGSSRTQYF. Here the CDR3 DNA reads TGTGCCAGCAGCTTAGCCTTTGGCAGCTCAAGGACCCAGTACTTC.